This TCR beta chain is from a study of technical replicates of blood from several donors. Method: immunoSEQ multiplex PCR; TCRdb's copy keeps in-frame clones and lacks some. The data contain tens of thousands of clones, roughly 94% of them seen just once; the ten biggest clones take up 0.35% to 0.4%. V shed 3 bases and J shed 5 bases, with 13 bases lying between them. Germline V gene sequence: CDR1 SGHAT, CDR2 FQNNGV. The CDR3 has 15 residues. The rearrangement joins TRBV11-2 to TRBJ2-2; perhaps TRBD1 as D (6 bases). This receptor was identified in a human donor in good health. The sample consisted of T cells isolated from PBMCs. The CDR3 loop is CASSLQGPRTGELFF. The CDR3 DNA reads TGTGCCAGCAGCTTGCAGGGGCCAAGAACCGGGGAGCTGTTTTTT.